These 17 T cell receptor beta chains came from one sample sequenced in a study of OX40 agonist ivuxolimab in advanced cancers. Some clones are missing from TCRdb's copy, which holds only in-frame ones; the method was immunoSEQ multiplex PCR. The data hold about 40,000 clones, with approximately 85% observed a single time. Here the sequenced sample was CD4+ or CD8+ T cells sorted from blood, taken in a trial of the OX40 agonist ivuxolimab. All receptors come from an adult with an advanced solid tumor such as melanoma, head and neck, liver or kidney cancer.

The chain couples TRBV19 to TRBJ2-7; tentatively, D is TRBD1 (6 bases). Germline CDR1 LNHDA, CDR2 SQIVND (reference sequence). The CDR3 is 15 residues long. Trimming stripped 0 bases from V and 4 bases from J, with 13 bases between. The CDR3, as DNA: TGTGCCAGTAGTATAGACAGGGGATCTAGGTACGAGCAGTACTTC. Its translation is CASSIDRGSRYEQYF. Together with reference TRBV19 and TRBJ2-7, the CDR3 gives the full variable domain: DGGITQSPKYLFRKEGQNVTLSCEQNLNHDAMYWYRQDPGQGLRLIYYSQIVNDFQKGDIAEGYSVSREKKESFPLTVTSAQKNPTAFYLCASSIDRGSRYEQYFGPGTRLTVT.

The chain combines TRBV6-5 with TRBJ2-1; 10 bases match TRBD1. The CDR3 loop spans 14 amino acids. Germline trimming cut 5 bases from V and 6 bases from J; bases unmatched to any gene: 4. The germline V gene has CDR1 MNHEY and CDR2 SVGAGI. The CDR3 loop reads CASSTGQGINEQFF. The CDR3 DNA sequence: TGTGCCAGCAGTACGGGACAGGGGATCAATGAGCAGTTCTTC.

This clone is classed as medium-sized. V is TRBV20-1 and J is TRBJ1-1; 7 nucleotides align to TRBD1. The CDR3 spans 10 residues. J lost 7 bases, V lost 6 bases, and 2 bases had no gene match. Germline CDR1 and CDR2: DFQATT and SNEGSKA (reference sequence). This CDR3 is CSARDSEAFF. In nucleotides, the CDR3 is TGCAGTGCCAGGGACAGTGAAGCTTTCTTT.

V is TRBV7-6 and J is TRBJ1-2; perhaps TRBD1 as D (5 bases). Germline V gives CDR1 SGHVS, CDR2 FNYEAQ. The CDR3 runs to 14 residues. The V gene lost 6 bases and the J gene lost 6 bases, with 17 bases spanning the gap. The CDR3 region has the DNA TGTGCCAGCAGTCCAACCCAGGGATATCATGGCTACACCTTC. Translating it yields CASSPTQGYHGYTF.

CDR3 DNA sequence: TGCGCCAGCAGCCAAGAAAGGACACGCACAGATACGCAGTATTTT. This gives the protein CASSQERTRTDTQYF. This sequence joins TRBV4-3 and TRBJ2-3; possibly TRBD1 for D (5 bases). V dropped 0 bases and J dropped 1 base, with 8 bases sitting between them. The germline V gene has CDR1 LGHNA and CDR2 YSLEER. The CDR3 is made up of 15 amino acids.

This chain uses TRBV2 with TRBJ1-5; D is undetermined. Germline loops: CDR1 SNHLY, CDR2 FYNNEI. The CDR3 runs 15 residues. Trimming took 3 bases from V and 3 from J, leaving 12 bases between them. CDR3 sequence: CASSDEHPLNQPQHF. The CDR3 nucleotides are TGTGCCAGCAGTGACGAACACCCACTCAATCAGCCCCAGCATTTT.

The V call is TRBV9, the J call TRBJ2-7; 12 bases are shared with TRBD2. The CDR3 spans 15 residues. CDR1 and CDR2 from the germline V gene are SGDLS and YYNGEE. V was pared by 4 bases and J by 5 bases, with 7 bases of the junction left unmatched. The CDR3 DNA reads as TGTGCCAGCAGCTCGGGACTAGCGGGCGTCGACGAGCAGTACTTC. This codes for CASSSGLAGVDEQYF.

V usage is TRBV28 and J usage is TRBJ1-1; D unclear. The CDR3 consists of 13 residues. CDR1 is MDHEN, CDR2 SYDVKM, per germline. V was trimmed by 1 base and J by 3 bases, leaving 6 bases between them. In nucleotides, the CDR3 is TGTGCCAGCAGTTTATTCCCCCACACTGAAGCTTTCTTT. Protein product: CASSLFPHTEAFF.

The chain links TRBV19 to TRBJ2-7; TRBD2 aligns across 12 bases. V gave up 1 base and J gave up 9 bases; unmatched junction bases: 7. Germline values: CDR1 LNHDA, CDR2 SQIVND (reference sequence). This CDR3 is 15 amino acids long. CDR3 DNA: TGTGCCAGTAGTATAGGACTAGCGGGAGAAGTGATGCAGTACTTC. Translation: CASSIGLAGEVMQYF.

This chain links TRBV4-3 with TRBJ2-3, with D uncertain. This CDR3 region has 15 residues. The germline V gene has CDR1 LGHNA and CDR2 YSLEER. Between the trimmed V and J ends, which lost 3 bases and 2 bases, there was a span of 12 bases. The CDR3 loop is CASSHVSYNTDTQYF. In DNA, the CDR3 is TGCGCCAGCAGCCACGTCAGTTACAACACAGATACGCAGTATTTT.

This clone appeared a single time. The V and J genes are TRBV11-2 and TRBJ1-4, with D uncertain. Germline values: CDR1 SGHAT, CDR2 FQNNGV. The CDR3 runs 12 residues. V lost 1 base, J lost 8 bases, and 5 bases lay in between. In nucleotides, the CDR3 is TGTGCCAGCAGCTTAGCGGGGGAAAAACTGTTTTTT. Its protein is CASSLAGEKLFF.

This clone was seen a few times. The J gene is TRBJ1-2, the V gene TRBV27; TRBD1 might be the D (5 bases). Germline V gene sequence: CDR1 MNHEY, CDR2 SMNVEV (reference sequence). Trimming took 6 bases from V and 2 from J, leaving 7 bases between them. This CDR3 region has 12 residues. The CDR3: CASSGTNYGYTF. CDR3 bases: TGTGCCAGCAGCGGGACCAACTATGGCTACACCTTC.

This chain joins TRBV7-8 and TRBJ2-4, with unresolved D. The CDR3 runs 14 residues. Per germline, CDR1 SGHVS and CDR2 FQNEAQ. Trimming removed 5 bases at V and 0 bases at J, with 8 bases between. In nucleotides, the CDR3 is TGTGCCAGCAGCCCTACAGTAGCCAAAAACATTCAGTACTTC. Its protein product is CASSPTVAKNIQYF.

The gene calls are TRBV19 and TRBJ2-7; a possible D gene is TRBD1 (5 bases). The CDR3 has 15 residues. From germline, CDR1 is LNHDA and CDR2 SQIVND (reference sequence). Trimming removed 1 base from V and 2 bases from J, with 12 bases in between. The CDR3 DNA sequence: TGTGCCAGTAGTATAGCCACAGGAGATCCCTACGAGCAGTACTTC. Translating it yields CASSIATGDPYEQYF.

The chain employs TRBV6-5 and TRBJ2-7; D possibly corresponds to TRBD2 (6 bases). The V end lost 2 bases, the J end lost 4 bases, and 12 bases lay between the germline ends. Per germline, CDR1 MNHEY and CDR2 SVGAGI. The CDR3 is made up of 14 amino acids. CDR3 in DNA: TGTGCCAGCAGTTACGGCGGGGCTTGGTACGAGCAGTACTTC. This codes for CASSYGGAWYEQYF.

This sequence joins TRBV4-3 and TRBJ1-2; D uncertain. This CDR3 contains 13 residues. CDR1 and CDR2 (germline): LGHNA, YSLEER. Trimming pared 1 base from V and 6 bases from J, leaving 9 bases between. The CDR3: CASSQGLGDGYTF. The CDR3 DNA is TGCGCCAGCAGCCAAGGGCTTGGGGATGGCTACACCTTC.

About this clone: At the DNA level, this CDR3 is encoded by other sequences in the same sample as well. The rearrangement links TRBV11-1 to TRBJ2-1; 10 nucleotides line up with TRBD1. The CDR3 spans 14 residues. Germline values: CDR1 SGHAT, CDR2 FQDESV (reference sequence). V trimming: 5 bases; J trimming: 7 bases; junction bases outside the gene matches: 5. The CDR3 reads CASSPRDRGNEQFF. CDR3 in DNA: TGTGCCAGCAGCCCCCGGGACAGGGGTAATGAGCAGTTCTTC.